The entry below describes one T cell receptor (beta chain). Its target is not known. The entry originates in a study of cytotoxic CD8 clonotypes in ibrutinib-treated CLL. Study context: The taking of response samples occurred after a median roughly 12 months of treatment, with a range of 6 to 36. General study findings and limits: Sampling times, which were not matched between the groups, differed between sustained-remission patients and progressing patients.

Using immunoSEQ multiplex PCR, the repertoire was profiled, and TCRdb retains in-frame clones only, with some absent. Altogether some 290,000 clones are present, approximately 80% being singletons, with the ten largest covering roughly 7%. Germline CDR1 reads SGHKS; CDR2 reads YYEKEE (reference sequence). The CDR3 is made up of 12 amino acids. The junction had 3 bases not matched to a gene; V was cut back by 0 bases and J by 11 bases. The sequence was collected from a human donor with chronic lymphocytic leukemia. The material sequenced was PBMCs, taken before ibrutinib treatment. V is TRBV5-5 and J is TRBJ2-7, with 9 bases identical to TRBD2. The CDR3 loop is CASSLVQREEYF. The CDR3 region has the DNA TGTGCCAGCAGCTTGGTCCAGCGGGAGGAGTACTTC.